These T cell receptor beta chains were read from a single sample in a study of Siglec-9 on CD8 T cells in melanoma. Measured with immunoSEQ multiplex PCR; TCRdb has only the in-frame clones, and not every one. This sample has approximately 39,000 clones, with 80% to 85% found just once. The sequenced sample consisted of Siglec-9- CD8+ T cells sorted from blood. All receptors come from a human donor in good health. Both conserved end residues are part of each CDR3. Fields, in order: J gene, V gene, clone size, D gene, CDR3 protein, CDR3 DNA. D genes are given only for firm matches. Where a row states a size, it is once, few, many or the class of an expanded clone; other rows omit it.

TRBJ2-1,TRBV28,NA,TRBD1,CASSSTRDSSYNEQFF,TGTGCCAGCAGCTCGACCCGGGACAGCTCCTACAATGAGCAGTTCTTC
TRBJ1-5,TRBV28,NA,NA,CASSWRQEDQPQHF,TGTGCCAGCAGTTGGCGACAGGAGGATCAGCCCCAGCATTTT
TRBJ2-3,TRBV28,NA,TRBD2,CASSSRLALFTDTQYF,TGTGCCAGCAGTTCCCGACTAGCCCTCTTCACAGATACGCAGTATTTT
TRBJ1-5,TRBV12-5,NA,NA,CASGLGQPQHF,TGTGCTAGTGGTTTGGGGCAGCCCCAGCATTTT
TRBJ2-7,TRBV7-9,NA,NA,CASSDGLSLKQYF,TGTGCCAGCAGCGATGGACTCAGCTTGAAGCAGTACTTC
TRBJ2-7,TRBV6-1,NA,NA,CASRGIALSYEQYF,TGTGCCAGCAGGGGGATAGCGCTTTCCTACGAGCAGTACTTC
TRBJ2-7,TRBV7-3,NA,NA,CASSLLAGPYEQYF,TGTGCCAGCAGCTTATTGGCGGGACCGTACGAGCAGTACTTC
TRBJ2-1,TRBV19,NA,TRBD2,CASSTGLARISYNEQFF,TGTGCCAGTAGTACCGGACTAGCTAGGATCTCCTACAATGAGCAGTTCTTC
TRBJ1-2,TRBV11-3,NA,NA,CASSLSRVDGYTF,TGTGCCAGCAGCTTAAGCAGGGTGGATGGCTACACCTTC
TRBJ1-1,TRBV5-1,once,NA,CASSLEGGGTEAFF,TGCGCCAGCAGCTTGGAGGGGGGTGGCACTGAAGCTTTCTTT
TRBJ1-5,TRBV6-1,NA,NA,CASSLGIYQPQHF,TGTGCCAGCAGCCTAGGGATTTATCAGCCCCAGCATTTT
TRBJ2-7,TRBV30,NA,TRBD1,CAWSGQGYEQYF,TGTGCCTGGAGTGGACAGGGTTACGAGCAGTACTTC
TRBJ2-2,TRBV15,NA,NA,CATSRGILTANTGELFF,TGTGCCACCAGCAGAGGGATTTTGACAGCGAACACCGGGGAGCTGTTTTTT
TRBJ1-1,TRBV10-2,NA,NA,CASSESTTPGEAFF,TGCGCCAGCAGTGAGTCGACAACCCCAGGGGAAGCTTTCTTT
TRBJ2-7,TRBV29-1,NA,TRBD2,CSVDRLAGLTYEQYF,TGCAGCGTTGATCGGCTAGCGGGGCTTACCTACGAGCAGTACTTC
TRBJ1-1,TRBV7-9,few,NA,CASSRLRGDTEAFF,TGTGCCAGCAGCCGCCTACGGGGGGACACTGAAGCTTTCTTT
TRBJ1-1,TRBV29-1,NA,NA,CLVGVVNTEAFF,TGCCTAGTGGGGGTGGTGAACACTGAAGCTTTCTTT
TRBJ1-1,TRBV10-2,NA,NA,CASSTALTEAFF,TGCGCCAGCTCAACAGCATTAACTGAAGCTTTCTTT
TRBJ1-4,TRBV11-2,NA,NA,CASSPWEGSREKLFF,TGTGCCAGCAGCCCCTGGGAGGGCTCACGGGAAAAACTGTTTTTT
TRBJ2-1,TRBV10-2,NA,NA,CASSESSYNEQFF,TGCGCCAGCAGTGAGTCCAGTTACAATGAGCAGTTCTTC
TRBJ2-5,TRBV7-9,NA,NA,CASSLEWTQYF,TGTGCCAGCAGCTTAGAATGGACCCAGTACTTC
TRBJ1-2,TRBV18,NA,TRBD1,CASSQAEGADSYGYTF,TGTGCCAGCTCCCAGGCGGAGGGGGCAGATAGCTATGGCTACACCTTC
TRBJ2-6,TRBV19,NA,NA,CASFDGANVLTF,TGTGCCAGTTTCGATGGGGCCAACGTCCTGACTTTC
TRBJ2-7,TRBV5-8,NA,NA,CASSPSLAGAYYEQYF,TGTGCCAGCAGCCCGAGCCTCGCCGGGGCCTACTACGAGCAGTACTTC
TRBJ2-3,TRBV5-1,NA,NA,CASSLVQGSITDTQYF,TGCGCCAGCAGCTTGGTACAAGGTTCTATTACAGATACGCAGTATTTT
TRBJ2-7,TRBV19,NA,TRBD2,CASRGGESSYEQYF,TGTGCCAGTAGGGGAGGGGAAAGCTCCTACGAGCAGTACTTC
TRBJ2-3,TRBV4-2,NA,NA,CASSYRDTQYF,TGTGCCAGCAGCTACCGGGATACGCAGTATTTT
TRBJ2-3,TRBV30,NA,NA,CAWSPASVTTTDTQYF,TGTGCCTGGAGTCCGGCGAGCGTAACCACAACAGATACGCAGTATTTT
TRBJ2-7,TRBV25-1,NA,NA,CASSDTGGDRVHEQYF,TGTGCCAGCAGTGATACGGGGGGGGACAGGGTCCACGAGCAGTACTTC
TRBJ1-1,TRBV11-3,NA,NA,CASSLVSAEAFF,TGTGCCAGCAGCTTAGTGTCAGCTGAAGCTTTCTTT
TRBJ2-7,TRBV25-1,NA,TRBD1,CASSETGTGYEQYF,TGTGCCAGCAGCGAAACCGGGACAGGATACGAGCAGTACTTC
TRBJ2-3,TRBV15,once,NA,CATSRDLVESTDTQYF,TGTGCCACCAGCAGAGATTTAGTCGAGAGCACAGATACGCAGTATTTT
TRBJ2-7,TRBV28,NA,TRBD1,CASSWTGFGSYEQYF,TGTGCCAGCAGTTGGACAGGGTTTGGCTCCTACGAGCAGTACTTC
TRBJ2-1,TRBV27,NA,TRBD2,CASSPGLAGAVDEQFF,TGTGCCAGCAGTCCCGGACTAGCGGGAGCAGTAGACGAGCAGTTCTTC
TRBJ1-2,TRBV19,NA,NA,CASHPDSQSYTF,TGTGCCAGTCACCCGGACAGTCAAAGCTACACCTTC
TRBJ2-2,TRBV7-8,NA,TRBD2,CASSLAAGEPGELFF,TGTGCCAGCAGCTTAGCAGCGGGGGAGCCCGGGGAGCTGTTTTTT
TRBJ1-1,TRBV7-9,NA,NA,CASSHPRDTEAFF,TGTGCCAGCAGCCATCCGCGGGACACTGAAGCTTTCTTT
TRBJ1-1,TRBV28,NA,NA,CASSLGQGRGTEAFF,TGTGCCAGCAGTTTAGGGCAGGGCCGAGGGACTGAAGCTTTCTTT
TRBJ2-5,TRBV28,NA,NA,CASSPHPRTPQETQYF,TGTGCCAGCAGTCCCCACCCTCGAACGCCCCAAGAGACCCAGTACTTC
TRBJ2-5,TRBV7-9,few,NA,CASSFPGQETQYF,TGTGCCAGCAGCTTTCCGGGACAAGAGACCCAGTACTTC
TRBJ1-5,TRBV27,once,NA,CASSYRPGGDQPQHF,TGTGCCAGCAGTTACCGACCCGGGGGGGATCAGCCCCAGCATTTT